This TCR beta chain originates from a study of T cell repertoires in cytomegalovirus infection (dated by TCRdb to the late 2010s). Study-level background: Recently identified HLA-C-restricted CMV epitopes, whose presentation resists viral immunomodulation, were targeted by peptide stimulations together with well-studied HLA-B-restricted epitopes. The HLA type of each donor mattered for the analysis, because public TCR beta signatures pointed to carriage of CMV infection along with the matching HLA type.

TCRdb records Illumina HiSeq 1500 as the sequencer. Using fastp trimming at Q25 and MiXCR clonotype assembly, TCRdb reanalyzed the public sequencing data and kept in-frame beta chains. Each entry merges the rows of one CDR3 protein and shows their most common DNA and genes. The sample records roughly 500,000 distinct CDR3 sequences, around 30% of which are singletons. The ten largest clonotypes hold 17% of the sample. Regarding this clonotype: Its antigen is currently not known. It has no much larger one-base neighbor in the sample; base qualities were not kept.

General findings and caveats noted by the study authors: Carriers of CMV infection plus the relevant HLA type were discriminated by the cumulative frequency of public TCR beta family members in the study cohort and in an independent 352-donor cohort. The ex vivo response was dominated by HLA-C-restricted CMV-specific TCR beta clonotypes, which also provided the single most frequent clonotype in two of eight donors.

V loses 2 bases, J loses 8 bases, and the germline ends lie 15 bases apart. Reading from cysteine to phenylalanine, the CDR3 counts 15 amino acids. Just the 45-base CDR3 DNA is kept, in frame starting at base 1. The germline V gene specifies MNHEY as CDR1 and SVGAGI as CDR2. This sample's treatment or condition label indicates: in vitro stimulation with specific CMV peptide epitopes to enrich CMV-specific T cells. The rearranged chain carries TRBV6-5 and TRBJ1-4; a confident D gene designation cannot be given. The specimen was cultured PBMCs, collected from culture after CMV antigen stimulation. The TCR was taken from a human donor in good health (CMV status not recorded). Some clones in this sample may be carry-over from other donors' samples. The DNA sequence reads TGTGCCAGCAGTTACGTTGTGGGCCGGGGAGAAAAACTGTTTTTT. This is translated as CASSYVVGRGEKLFF.